This passage covers 32 T cell receptor beta chains from one sample sequenced in a study of PD-1 blockade in classical Hodgkin lymphoma. Method: immunoSEQ multiplex PCR; TCRdb's copy keeps in-frame clones and lacks some. The sample gives around 12,000 clones, approximately 91% of which show up once; roughly 0.9% is in the top ten. Time point defined: cycle 4 day 1 (C4D1), after 6 weeks of nivolumab. Every patient had relapsed following autologous stem cell transplantation, and cohorts differed in brentuximab vedotin exposure. Out of thawed PBMCs, magnetic negative selection purified CD4+ T cells. The material was CD4+ T cells from blood, obtained before the fourth cycle of nivolumab. These receptors came from a human donor with classical Hodgkin lymphoma.

The chain combines TRBV5-4 with TRBJ2-7; D ambiguous. Germline CDR1 and CDR2: SGHNT and YYREEE (reference sequence). This CDR3 contains 15 residues. V was cut by 2 bases and J by 0 bases, with 12 bases left in between. CDR3 sequence (DNA): TGTGCCAGCAGCTTTGGGCAGGTGAGCTCCTACGAGCAGTACTTC. Translating gives CASSFGQVSSYEQYF.

CDR3 DNA: TGTGCCAGCAGTCACACTAGCGGGGGGGCGACTGAGCAGTTCTTC. Translating it yields CASSHTSGGATEQFF. The genes are TRBV7-7 and TRBJ2-1, with 13 bases matching TRBD2. The junction had 8 bases not matched to a gene; V was cut back by 6 bases and J by 9 bases. The CDR3 sequence is 15 residues long. Germline lookup yields CDR1 SSHAT and CDR2 FNYEAQ (reference sequence). Full variable domain (outside the CDR3, taken from reference TRBV7-7 and TRBJ2-1): GAGVSQSPRYKVTKRGQDVTLRCDPISSHATLYWYQQALGQGPEFLTYFNYEAQPDKSGLPSDRFSAERPEGSISTLTIQRTEQRDSAMYRCASSHTSGGATEQFFGPGTRLTVL.

J is TRBJ2-5 and V is TRBV19; no clear D gene. The V gene's germline CDR1 is LNHDA and CDR2 SQIVND (reference sequence). Deletions cut 5 bases from V and 4 bases from J, with 14 bases between. The CDR3 totals 14 residues. CDR3 sequence: CASSPDSQRETQYF. As DNA, the CDR3 is TGTGCCAGTAGTCCTGACTCCCAGAGAGAGACCCAGTACTTC.

In DNA, the CDR3 is TGTGCCAGTAGCCCACTAGCGGGAGGGCCGGTGGAGCAGTTCTTC. Translation: CASSPLAGGPVEQFF. The chain has TRBV19 and TRBJ2-1; TRBD2 aligns across 13 bases. The CDR3 is 15 amino acids. From germline, CDR1 is LNHDA and CDR2 SQIVND (reference sequence). V lost 6 bases and J lost 10; bases outside the gene matches: 9.

V gene TRBV5-4 combines with J gene TRBJ2-1; 8 positions agree with TRBD2. The V gene's germline CDR1 is SGHNT and CDR2 YYREEE (reference sequence). V lost 0 bases to trimming and J lost 7 bases; unmatched junction nucleotides: 9. CDR3 length: 16 amino acids. The CDR3 region is CASSLAGREGGNEQFF. The CDR3 coding sequence is TGTGCCAGCAGCTTGGCCGGGAGGGAGGGAGGAAATGAGCAGTTCTTC.

The rearrangement links TRBV5-5 to TRBJ2-7, with 10 nucleotides matching TRBD1. CDR3 length equals 15 residues. The J segment lost 0 bases and the V segment lost 4 bases, leaving 4 bases of the junction unmatched. Germline lookup yields CDR1 SGHKS and CDR2 YYEKEE (reference sequence). CDR3 region: CASSLDRGLSYEQYF. The CDR3, as DNA: TGTGCCAGCAGCCTAGACAGGGGGCTCTCCTACGAGCAGTACTTC.

The rearrangement joins TRBV19 to TRBJ2-2; a weak D match, TRBD1 (5 bases). Trimming took 2 bases from V and 2 from J, leaving 12 bases between them. This CDR3 spans 16 amino acids. CDR1 is LNHDA, CDR2 SQIVND, per germline (reference sequence). Written as DNA, the CDR3 is TGTGCCAGTAGTATAAAGGGGCGTTTTAACACCGGGGAGCTGTTTTTT. Its protein is CASSIKGRFNTGELFF. Using reference TRBV19 and TRBJ2-2 for the parts outside the CDR3, the full variable domain is DGGITQSPKYLFRKEGQNVTLSCEQNLNHDAMYWYRQDPGQGLRLIYYSQIVNDFQKGDIAEGYSVSREKKESFPLTVTSAQKNPTAFYLCASSIKGRFNTGELFFGEGSRLTVL.

V and J are TRBV7-9 and TRBJ1-5; 8 bases agree with TRBD1. The CDR3 runs 14 residues. Trimming took 5 bases from V and 4 from J; bases not matched to a gene: 4. From germline, CDR1 is SEHNR and CDR2 FQNEAQ (reference sequence). Written as DNA, the CDR3 is TGTGCCAGCAGCCGGACAGGGCTAAATCAGCCCCAGCATTTT. Protein product: CASSRTGLNQPQHF.

This chain connects TRBV29-1 to TRBJ2-7, with 8 bases that match TRBD1. V shed 2 bases, J shed 4 bases, and the junction held 4 bases outside the gene matches. This CDR3 spans 13 amino acids. The germline gives CDR1 SQVTM, CDR2 ANQGSEA. The CDR3, as DNA: TGCAGCGTTGAATTTACAGGGGGTTACGAGCAGTACTTC. Translated, it gives CSVEFTGGYEQYF.

V usage is TRBV27 and J usage is TRBJ2-1; TRBD1 matches 9 bases. Germline V lookup: CDR1 MNHEY, CDR2 SMNVEV (reference sequence). The CDR3 contains 14 residues. Trimming took 4 bases from V and 10 from J; bases not matched to a gene: 8. CDR3 in DNA: TGTGCCAGCAGTTCCATAACAGGGGGCGCCGAGCAGTTCTTC. It translates to CASSSITGGAEQFF.

This sequence joins TRBV5-6 and TRBJ1-3; D is ambiguous. The CDR3 has 14 residues. Between the trimmed V and J ends, which lost 1 base and 3 bases, there was a span of 8 bases. Germline CDR1 reads SGHDT; CDR2 reads YYEEEE. CDR3 amino acids: CASSLFGFGNTIYF. CDR3 sequence (DNA): TGTGCCAGCAGCTTGTTCGGTTTTGGAAACACCATATATTTT.

The rearrangement links TRBV6-4 to TRBJ2-7; D not resolved. The CDR3 has 15 amino acids. V was shortened by 4 bases and J by 2 bases, with 15 bases between the two germline ends. Per germline, CDR1 MRHNA and CDR2 SNTAGT. The CDR3 bases are TGTGCCAGCAGTGTAGGTGGGATACGTACCTACGAGCAGTACTTC. This sequence encodes CASSVGGIRTYEQYF.

This chain uses TRBV9 with TRBJ2-1; 13 nucleotides match TRBD2. The germline gives CDR1 SGDLS, CDR2 YYNGEE. This CDR3 contains 17 residues. The V and J ends lost 3 bases and 7 bases, in that order; junction bases with no gene match: 10. The DNA of the CDR3 is TGTGCCAGCAGCGCGAGGACCGGGACTAGCGGGGAAAATGAGCAGTTCTTC. Translation: CASSARTGTSGENEQFF. Using reference TRBV9 and TRBJ2-1 for the parts outside the CDR3, the full variable domain is DSGVTQTPKHLITATGQRVTLRCSPRSGDLSVYWYQQSLDQGLQFLIQYYNGEERAKGNILERFSAQQFPDLHSELNLSSLELGDSALYFCASSARTGTSGENEQFFGPGTRLTVL.

This clone has just one count. The chain combines TRBV13 with TRBJ1-3; D ambiguous. V was trimmed by 0 bases and J by 6 bases, leaving 9 bases between them. The germline V gene has CDR1 PRHDT and CDR2 FYEKMQ (reference sequence). The CDR3 covers 14 residues. CDR3 protein: CASSLGEVANTIYF. The CDR3 DNA reads TGTGCCAGCAGCTTAGGAGAGGTTGCAAACACCATATATTTT.

The rearrangement uses TRBV28 and TRBJ2-5, with unresolved D. Germline V gives CDR1 MDHEN, CDR2 SYDVKM. V dropped 6 bases and J dropped 1 base, with 15 bases sitting between them. The length of the CDR3 is 15 residues. For the CDR3, the DNA is TGTGCCAGCAGCCGTATTACGCGAGGCCAAGAGACCCAGTACTTC. This translates into CASSRITRGQETQYF.

This chain joins TRBV28 and TRBJ1-3; D not resolved. CDR3 length: 15 residues. Germline CDR1 MDHEN, CDR2 SYDVKM. V was cut by 8 bases and J by 0 bases, with 14 bases left in between. The CDR3 spells CASSTPAFSGNTIYF. For the CDR3, the DNA is TGTGCCAGCTCAACCCCGGCTTTCTCTGGAAACACCATATATTTT.

This chain uses TRBV14 with TRBJ2-7; D gene uncertain. The CDR3 runs to 11 residues. Trimming removed 1 base from V and 4 bases from J, with 2 bases in between. Per the germline V gene, CDR1 is SGHDN and CDR2 is FVKESK. DNA for the CDR3: TGTGCCAGCAGCCAAGTATACGAGCAGTACTTC. It specifies CASSQVYEQYF.

This clone was seen only a few times. The rearrangement links TRBV9 to TRBJ2-3; 8 nucleotides agree with TRBD1. The CDR3 spans 14 residues. CDR1 and CDR2 from the germline V gene are SGDLS and YYNGEE. The trim removed 3 bases at V and 5 bases at J, leaving 5 bases unmatched. The CDR3 bases are TGTGCCAGCAGCGCGACAGGGGTGGAAGATACGCAGTATTTT. As protein: CASSATGVEDTQYF. The full variable domain, its missing parts supplied by reference TRBV9 and TRBJ2-3, is DSGVTQTPKHLITATGQRVTLRCSPRSGDLSVYWYQQSLDQGLQFLIQYYNGEERAKGNILERFSAQQFPDLHSELNLSSLELGDSALYFCASSATGVEDTQYFGPGTRLTVL.

This clone occurred once. V is TRBV14 and J is TRBJ2-1, with D maybe TRBD1 (6 bases). Germline assignment: CDR1 SGHDN and CDR2 FVKESK. Trimming stripped 4 bases from V and 9 bases from J, with 13 bases between. This CDR3 has 13 residues. The CDR3: CASSLQGNSEQFF. CDR3 bases: TGTGCCAGCAGCCTACAGGGTAATAGTGAGCAGTTCTTC. Full variable domain (outside the CDR3, taken from reference TRBV14 and TRBJ2-1): EAGVTQFPSHSVIEKGQTVTLRCDPISGHDNLYWYRRVMGKEIKFLLHFVKESKQDESGMPNNRFLAERTGGTYSTLKVQPAELEDSGVYFCASSLQGNSEQFFGPGTRLTVL.

The chain uses TRBV5-1 and TRBJ1-3; D may be TRBD1 (6 bases). This CDR3 spans 14 amino acids. V was trimmed by 8 bases and J by 1 base, leaving 13 bases between them. Germline CDR1 and CDR2: SGHRS and YFSETQ. The CDR3 reads CARRQVLSGNTIYF. CDR3 coding DNA: TGCGCCAGACGACAGGTCCTATCTGGAAACACCATATATTTT.

The J gene is TRBJ2-5, the V gene TRBV7-2; D perhaps matches TRBD1 (5 bases). V was pared by 4 bases and J by 6 bases, with 12 bases between. The CDR3 covers 13 residues. Germline V lookup: CDR1 SGHTA, CDR2 FQGNSA. The CDR3 DNA sequence: TGTGCCAGCAGCTCAGGGTCAGGAAAGACCCAGTACTTC. Amino acid sequence: CASSSGSGKTQYF. The whole variable domain, remainder taken from reference TRBV7-2 and TRBJ2-5, is GAGVSQSPSNKVTEKGKDVELRCDPISGHTALYWYRQSLGQGLEFLIYFQGNSAPDKSGLPSDRFSAERTGGSVSTLTIQRTQQEDSAVYLCASSSGSGKTQYFGPGTRLLVL.

V usage is TRBV28 and J usage is TRBJ2-7; D tentatively fits TRBD1 or TRBD2 (6 bases each). In germline, CDR1 is MDHEN, CDR2 SYDVKM. Deletions cut 5 bases from V and 1 base from J, with 12 bases between. The length of the CDR3 is 14 residues. The CDR3 is CASSPGGISYEQYF. The CDR3 DNA is TGTGCCAGCAGTCCCGGGGGCATTTCCTACGAGCAGTACTTC.

The chain carries TRBV30 and TRBJ2-3; D uncertain. V was pared by 0 bases and J by 5 bases, with 6 bases between. The CDR3 has 12 residues. Per the germline V gene, CDR1 is GTSNPN and CDR2 is SVGIG (reference sequence). The CDR3 region has the DNA TGTGCCTGGAGTGTATGGGGAGATACGCAGTATTTT. Amino acids: CAWSVWGDTQYF. Full variable domain (rest looked up from reference TRBV30 and TRBJ2-3): SQTIHQWPATLVQPVGSPLSLECTVEGTSNPNLYWYRQAAGRGLQLLFYSVGIGQISSEVPQNLSASRPQDRQFILSSKKLLLSDSGFYLCAWSVWGDTQYFGPGTRLTVL.

The V and J genes are TRBV5-1 and TRBJ1-2; D ambiguous. There are 13 residues in the CDR3. Germline V gives CDR1 SGHRS, CDR2 YFSETQ. The V end lost 4 bases, the J end lost 5 bases, and 12 bases lay between the germline ends. The DNA of the CDR3 is TGCGCCAGCAGCCAAGAAGAGAGGTATGGCTACACCTTC. This sequence encodes CASSQEERYGYTF.

The chain has TRBV5-1 and TRBJ1-4; no clear D gene. In germline, CDR1 is SGHRS, CDR2 YFSETQ. Trimming shortened V by 1 base and J by 7 bases, and 14 bases separated the two germline ends. The CDR3 consists of 15 residues. The CDR3 region is CASSLMAVTGEKLFF. CDR3 coding DNA: TGCGCCAGCAGCTTGATGGCGGTAACGGGTGAAAAACTGTTTTTT. Full variable domain (missing parts from reference TRBV5-1 and TRBJ1-4): KAGVTQTPRYLIKTRGQQVTLSCSPISGHRSVSWYQQTPGQGLQFLFEYFSETQRNKGNFPGRFSGRQFSNSRSEMNVSTLELGDSALYLCASSLMAVTGEKLFFGSGTQLSVL.

The chain is built from TRBV19 and TRBJ1-3; D possibly corresponds to TRBD1 (6 bases). V lost 7 bases to trimming and J lost 7 bases, with 14 bases between them. The CDR3 runs to 13 residues. CDR1 is LNHDA, CDR2 SQIVND, per germline (reference sequence). CDR3 sequence reads: CASTPDRGNTIYF. Written as DNA, the CDR3 is TGTGCCAGTACCCCGGACAGAGGGAACACCATATATTTT.

This sequence joins TRBV7-7 and TRBJ2-2; D is perhaps TRBD1 (5 bases). Trimming shortened V by 1 base and J by 6 bases, and 9 bases separated the two germline ends. The CDR3 runs 14 residues. Germline lookup yields CDR1 SSHAT and CDR2 FNYEAQ (reference sequence). CDR3 coding DNA: TGTGCCAGCAGCTTAGTAGGGGTCGCCGGGGAGCTGTTTTTT. Residues: CASSLVGVAGELFF.

The chain joins TRBV6-4 to TRBJ1-1; a possible D gene is TRBD1 (6 bases). V lost 3 bases and J 2 bases, leaving 7 bases between the germline ends. CDR1 and CDR2 (germline): MRHNA, SNTAGT. The CDR3 consists of 13 residues. The CDR3 reads CASSEQGNTEAFF. CDR3 sequence (DNA): TGTGCCAGCAGTGAACAGGGAAACACTGAAGCTTTCTTT.

This chain joins TRBV27 and TRBJ2-3, with no clear D. The CDR3 contains 14 residues. The V end lost 2 bases, the J end lost 1 base, and 7 bases lay between the germline ends. From germline, CDR1 is MNHEY and CDR2 SMNVEV (reference sequence). This chain's CDR3 is CASSLRSRTDTQYF. The DNA of the CDR3 is TGTGCCAGCAGTTTACGTTCCCGCACAGATACGCAGTATTTT.

This chain connects TRBV28 to TRBJ1-2; TRBD1 aligns across 7 bases. With 6 bases clipped from V and 6 bases from J, the junction kept 7 bases outside the gene matches. The CDR3 contains 13 residues. Germline V gene sequence: CDR1 MDHEN, CDR2 SYDVKM. The CDR3, as DNA: TGTGCCAGCAGGTTGAACAGGGGACATGGCTACACCTTC. Translating gives CASRLNRGHGYTF.

The V gene is TRBV5-1, the J gene TRBJ2-3; D remains unclear. From germline, CDR1 is SGHRS and CDR2 YFSETQ. Trimming cost V 0 bases and J 2 bases, with 10 bases left between them. This CDR3 has 15 amino acids. The CDR3 is CASSLEVGSTDTQYF. The CDR3 DNA reads as TGCGCCAGCAGCTTGGAAGTCGGGTCCACAGATACGCAGTATTTT. The entire variable domain, with the rest obtained from reference TRBV5-1 and TRBJ2-3, is as follows: KAGVTQTPRYLIKTRGQQVTLSCSPISGHRSVSWYQQTPGQGLQFLFEYFSETQRNKGNFPGRFSGRQFSNSRSEMNVSTLELGDSALYLCASSLEVGSTDTQYFGPGTRLTVL.

The rearrangement joins TRBV18 to TRBJ1-3; TRBD1 might be the D (5 bases). CDR3 length equals 16 residues. Trimming took off 2 bases at V and 0 bases at J, with 11 bases between the two ends. CDR1 is KGHSH and CDR2 is LQKENI in the germline V gene. CDR3 DNA: TGTGCCAGCTCACCAGACAGCTTGAGCTCTGGAAACACCATATATTTT. Amino acids: CASSPDSLSSGNTIYF.